This is a list of T cell receptor beta chains from one sample in a study of blood T cell repertoires in COVID-19. Sequencing used immunoSEQ multiplex PCR; TCRdb keeps in-frame clones, though not all of them. This table has 350,000 to 400,000 clones, around 87% appearing once. Sequenced sample: PBMCs or T cells enriched from blood (not recorded which). These receptors were obtained from a woman in her twenties or thirties with acute COVID-19. Each CDR3 is given with its conserved first and last residue. Fields, in order: CDR3 protein, V gene, J gene.

cdr3_aa: CASSRDYLLNEQFF
v_call: TRBV6-2/TRBV6-3
j_call: TRBJ2-1

cdr3_aa: CASSERGISYNEQFF
v_call: TRBV9
j_call: TRBJ2-1

cdr3_aa: CASSRRPGTGSLEQYF
v_call: TRBV5-1
j_call: TRBJ2-7

cdr3_aa: CASRGYRDGIVTFF
v_call: TRBV27
j_call: TRBJ1-1

cdr3_aa: CASSYRLAVVDAQYF
v_call: TRBV6-2/TRBV6-3
j_call: TRBJ2-3

cdr3_aa: CASSPSTGDSHQPQHF
v_call: TRBV7-2
j_call: TRBJ1-5

cdr3_aa: CASSKESGEDGDSGNTIYF
v_call: TRBV21-1
j_call: TRBJ1-3

cdr3_aa: CASSLYSSYNSPLHF
v_call: TRBV27
j_call: TRBJ1-6

cdr3_aa: CASSQGIYEQYF
v_call: TRBV3-1/TRBV3-2
j_call: TRBJ2-7

cdr3_aa: CAISGNPGLVRGSYNEQFF
v_call: TRBV10-3
j_call: TRBJ2-1

cdr3_aa: CASSYPGTSGLNEQFF
v_call: TRBV7-9
j_call: TRBJ2-1

cdr3_aa: CASSETSGTNEQFF
v_call: TRBV6-4
j_call: TRBJ2-1

cdr3_aa: CASSLVAGGGSGNTIYF
v_call: TRBV7-2
j_call: TRBJ1-3

cdr3_aa: CASSPEVETPEKLFF
v_call: TRBV7-8
j_call: TRBJ1-4

cdr3_aa: CASSLESNLETQYF
v_call: TRBV5-1
j_call: TRBJ2-5

cdr3_aa: CASSLTGINSGNTIYF
v_call: TRBV5-5
j_call: TRBJ1-3

cdr3_aa: CASKGQGMGYEQYF
v_call: TRBV19
j_call: TRBJ2-7

cdr3_aa: CASSEAAADREGEAFF
v_call: TRBV6-1
j_call: TRBJ1-1